The sample holds many counts of the clone carrying this T cell receptor (beta chain). This entry belongs to a study of early T cells in non-severe SARS-CoV-2 infection. TCRdb used MiXCR to reprocess the 5' RACE reads, holding one entry per CDR3 protein. The sample shows 55,000 to 75,000 distinct CDR3 sequences, around 5.7% of them seen only once. The CDR3 is made up of 15 amino acids. Trimming shortened V by 7 bases and J by 1 base, and 15 bases separated the two germline ends. Germline CDR1 reads MDHEN; CDR2 reads SYDVKM. The chain is built from TRBV28 and TRBJ2-3; D gene unclear. The material was whole blood, obtained at baseline. This sequence originates from an adult who was a healthcare worker with PCR-confirmed SARS-CoV-2 infection or an uninfected control (not recorded which). In DNA, the CDR3 is TGTGCCAGCAAGATGGGATCTATGGGCACAGATACGCAGTATTTT. It encodes CASKMGSMGTDTQYF.